The T cell receptor (beta chain) described here comes from a study of sequential checkpoint blockade in melanoma. In the study overall: Maintenance nivolumab came after either treatment sequence.

Treatment given: randomized to nivolumab then ipilimumab (arm A) or the reverse (arm B). From thawed PBMCs, live CD3+CD8+ cells negative for CD19 and CD56 were sorted. V was clipped by 5 bases and J by 3 bases, with 15 bases between them. Germline V gene data show CDR1 as SGHAT and CDR2 as FQNNGV. CDR3 length: 15 residues. Produced via immunoSEQ multiplex PCR; TCRdb's table is partial and in-frame only. The sample yields fewer than 35,000 clones, approximately 86% seen once. The sample was CD8+ T cells sorted from blood (inferred from file names), taken from a patient given nivolumab and ipilimumab in sequence. This sequence joins TRBV11-2 and TRBJ2-3; D perhaps matches TRBD1 (5 bases). The receptor comes from a human donor with melanoma. CDR3 amino acids: CASSRRDSLTDTQYF. Here the CDR3 DNA reads TGTGCCAGCAGCCGCAGGGATTCACTTACAGATACGCAGTATTTT. Looking up the rest from reference TRBV11-2 and TRBJ2-3 gives the full variable domain: EAGVAQSPRYKIIEKRQSVAFWCNPISGHATLYWYQQILGQGPKLLIQFQNNGVVDDSQLPKDRFSAERLKGVDSTLKIQPAKLEDSAVYLCASSRRDSLTDTQYFGPGTRLTVL.